These 21 T cell receptor beta chains came from one sample sequenced in a study of spatial heterogeneity in lung cancer. Using its own MiXCR run on the 5' RACE reads, TCRdb lists one record per CDR3 protein. The sample has around 48,000 distinct CDR3 sequences, roughly 5% seen once. Sample time point: sample taken at primary tumor resection. The study sequenced unsorted whole RNA from tumor, nontumor lung or frozen PBMC. The sequences come from PBMCs, collected at surgery. The receptors originated from a male donor with early-stage non-small cell lung cancer.

This clonotype showed up many times. The chain carries TRBV7-9 and TRBJ2-7, with 8 bases aligning to TRBD2. In germline, CDR1 is SEHNR, CDR2 FQNEAQ (reference sequence). V lost 5 bases to trimming and J lost 1 base; unmatched junction nucleotides: 4. The CDR3 is 14 residues long. The CDR3 protein is CASSHSGSSYEQYF. The CDR3 bases are TGTGCCAGCAGCCACAGCGGGAGTTCCTACGAGCAGTACTTC. Drawing the rest from reference TRBV7-9 and TRBJ2-7, the complete variable domain is DTGVSQNPRHKITKRGQNVTFRCDPISEHNRLYWYRQTLGQGPEFLTYFQNEAQLEKSRLLSDRFSAERPKGSFSTLEIQRTEQGDSAMYLCASSHSGSSYEQYFGPGTRLTVT.

In this sample, this clonotype turned up many times. The V call is TRBV21-1, the J call TRBJ2-3; the D segment call TRBD2 is taken from the table without a DNA check. TRBV21-1 has pseudogene status. The CDR3 runs 18 residues. The CDR3 nucleotides read TGTGCCAGCAGCAAAGAGGATCAAAAGCGGGAGGGCCGCCATACGCAGTATTTT. This gives the protein CASSKEDQKREGRHTQYF.

This clonotype was picked up many times. This sequence joins TRBV6-5 and TRBJ1-1; D perhaps matches TRBD1 (6 bases). The germline CDR1 and CDR2 sequences are MNHEY and SVGAGI. The V and J ends lost 4 bases and 0 bases respectively, with 12 bases between them. CDR3 length: 15 residues. The CDR3 nucleotides read TGTGCCAGCAGTTCTTGGACAGATATGAACACTGAAGCTTTCTTT. It codes for CASSSWTDMNTEAFF.

This clonotype was detected many times. This sequence joins TRBV3-1 and TRBJ2-3; 8 nucleotides line up with TRBD2. The CDR3 runs to 15 residues. J was trimmed by 3 bases and V by 1 base; bases with no gene match: 3. CDR1 and CDR2 from the germline V gene are LGHDT and YNNKEL (reference sequence). The CDR3 DNA reads as TGTGCCAGCAGCCAAGGTGGCGGGAGGACAGATACGCAGTATTTT. Translating it yields CASSQGGGRTDTQYF.

Many counts were recorded for this clonotype. The J gene is TRBJ2-3, the V gene TRBV10-3; 8 positions agree with TRBD1. With V trimmed by 8 bases and J by 0 bases, 7 bases remained unmatched. Per germline, CDR1 ENHRY and CDR2 SYGVKD. CDR3 size: 15 residues. The CDR3 DNA follows: TGTGCCATCGGCCCGGGACAGGCCAGCACAGATACGCAGTATTTT. Encoded protein: CAIGPGQASTDTQYF.

This clonotype has at least ten counts. J is TRBJ2-7 and V is TRBV6-2 or TRBV6-3; 9 bases agree with TRBD1. Per the germline V gene, CDR1 is MNHEY and CDR2 is SVGEGT. Unmatched junction bases numbered 0, after V lost 6 bases and J lost 0 bases. This CDR3 comprises 13 residues. As DNA, the CDR3 is TGTGCCAGCAGACAGGGGGCCTCCTACGAGCAGTACTTC. Residues: CASRQGASYEQYF.

At least ten counts were recorded for this clonotype. CDR3 DNA: TGTGCCAGCAGCTTGAACAGTGCAACTAATGAAAAACTGTTTTTT. Protein sequence: CASSLNSATNEKLFF. This chain joins TRBV7-2 and TRBJ1-4; D gene ambiguous. The CDR3 has 15 amino acids. Germline CDR1 reads SGHTA; CDR2 reads FQGNSA. Trimming took off 3 bases at V and 0 bases at J, with 8 bases between the two ends.

This clonotype has a count of ten or more. The V and J genes are TRBV12-1 and TRBJ2-1; the table's D gene call, TRBD2, was not cross checked with the DNA. TRBV12-1 is an annotated pseudogene. The CDR3 is made up of 15 amino acids. The CDR3, as DNA: TGTGCCAGCAGCTTTTCGGGACTAGTTTCCTATGAGCAGTTCTTC. This translates into CASSFSGLVSYEQFF.

This clonotype was counted ten times or more. CDR3 sequence: CASTLPGTDTQYF. CDR3 DNA sequence: TGTGCCAGCACCCTCCCCGGGACAGATACGCAGTATTTT. The rearrangement joins TRBV28 to TRBJ2-3; D is uncertain. Germline lookup yields CDR1 MDHEN and CDR2 SYDVKM. Trimming stripped 7 bases from V and 3 bases from J, with 11 bases between. This CDR3 is built from 13 residues.

This clonotype was counted a few times. This rearrangement joins TRBV29-1 to TRBJ2-7; either TRBD1 or TRBD2 may supply D (8 bases each). V was cut by 3 bases and J by 11 bases, with 23 bases left in between. CDR1 and CDR2 from the germline V gene are SQVTM and ANQGSEA. CDR3 length: 14 residues. The CDR3 is CSVDTGGQGAMKYF. The CDR3 DNA is TGCAGCGTTGACACGGGGGGGCAGGGGGCAATGAAGTACTTC.

This clonotype was counted at least ten times. This chain uses TRBV6-2 or TRBV6-3 with TRBJ1-5, with D tentatively TRBD1 (5 bases). Trimming stripped 2 bases from V and 4 bases from J, with 9 bases between. The V gene's germline CDR1 is MNHEY and CDR2 SVGEGT. The CDR3 is made up of 14 amino acids. The DNA for the CDR3 is TGTGCCAGCAGTTACGAGGGGCCAAATCAGCCCCAGCATTTT. Translation gives CASSYEGPNQPQHF.

In its sample, this clonotype was seen many times. This sequence joins TRBV10-3 and TRBJ2-1, with 11 positions matching TRBD2. Trimming cost V 0 bases and J 10 bases; bases outside gene matches: 8. CDR1 is ENHRY, CDR2 SYGVKD, per germline. The CDR3 totals 16 residues. The CDR3 here is CAISESELAGEGEQFF. CDR3 bases: TGTGCCATCAGTGAGTCGGAACTAGCGGGAGAAGGGGAGCAGTTCTTC.

This clonotype was counted between two and nine times. This CDR3 reads CATAPFTDTQYF. CDR3 bases: TGTGCCACCGCCCCTTTCACAGATACGCAGTATTTT. The V and J genes are TRBV7-2 and TRBJ2-3; D is undetermined. V lost 10 bases and J 2 bases, leaving 10 bases between the germline ends. The CDR3 runs to 12 residues. The V gene's germline CDR1 is SGHTA and CDR2 FQGNSA. The whole variable domain, remainder taken from reference TRBV7-2 and TRBJ2-3, is GAGVSQSPSNKVTEKGKDVELRCDPISGHTALYWYRQSLGQGLEFLIYFQGNSAPDKSGLPSDRFSAERTGGSVSTLTIQRTQQEDSAVYLCATAPFTDTQYFGPGTRLTVL.

The chain is built from TRBV20-1 and TRBJ2-3, with D uncertain. Germline CDR1 and CDR2: DFQATT and SNEGSKA (reference sequence). Trimming stripped 6 bases from V and 1 base from J, with 14 bases between. This CDR3 is 14 amino acids long. CDR3 DNA: TGCAGTGCAACAAGTACATACCGCACAGATACGCAGTATTTT. It is translated as CSATSTYRTDTQYF.

This clonotype has a count of ten or more. The J gene is TRBJ2-3, the V gene TRBV3-1; 8 nucleotides align to TRBD2. This CDR3 is 16 amino acids long. V was clipped by 4 bases and J by 2 bases; unmatched bases: 8. Germline values: CDR1 LGHDT, CDR2 YNNKEL (reference sequence). The CDR3 sequence is CASSLGLARPTDTQYF. The DNA of the CDR3 is TGTGCCAGCAGCCTCGGACTAGCTCGTCCCACAGATACGCAGTATTTT.

In its sample, this clonotype was seen a few times. V and J are TRBV10-3 and TRBJ2-1; 9 bases fit TRBD2. V trimming: 4 bases; J trimming: 0 bases; junction bases outside the gene matches: 10. Looked up from germline, CDR1 is ENHRY and CDR2 is SYGVKD. The CDR3 spans 18 residues. The CDR3 region is CAISAGGRAVRSYNEQFF. The CDR3 coding sequence is TGTGCCATCAGTGCGGGCGGGAGGGCCGTCCGCTCCTACAATGAGCAGTTCTTC.

This clonotype was counted at least ten times. This chain uses TRBV5-1 with TRBJ2-7, with D perhaps matching TRBD1 or TRBD2 (6 bases each). The germline V and J ends were trimmed by 4 bases and 3 bases, with 14 bases remaining between them. Germline V gene sequence: CDR1 SGHRS, CDR2 YFSETQ. This CDR3 has 14 amino acids. The CDR3 nucleotides are TGCGCCAGCAGCCCCCTAGGAGGGGGCTACGAGCAGTACTTC. This codes for CASSPLGGGYEQYF.

In this sample, this clonotype turned up many times. V and J are TRBV20-1 and TRBJ2-1; no clear D. This CDR3 spans 15 amino acids. Between the trimmed V and J ends, which lost 0 bases and 0 bases, there was a span of 9 bases. Germline V gene data show CDR1 as DFQATT and CDR2 as SNEGSKA (reference sequence). The CDR3 is CSARDEAISYNEQFF. CDR3 coding DNA: TGCAGTGCTAGAGATGAGGCTATCTCCTACAATGAGCAGTTCTTC.

This chain joins TRBV11-2 and TRBJ1-1, with D hard to call. The CDR3 sequence is 14 residues long. With 1 base removed from V and 1 base from J, the gap between germline ends came to 7 bases. Germline assignment: CDR1 SGHAT and CDR2 FQNNGV. The CDR3 DNA sequence: TGTGCCAGCAGCTTAGTAGGAGGGAACACTGAAGCTTTCTTT. Translating it yields CASSLVGGNTEAFF. Together with reference TRBV11-2 and TRBJ1-1, the CDR3 gives the full variable domain: EAGVAQSPRYKIIEKRQSVAFWCNPISGHATLYWYQQILGQGPKLLIQFQNNGVVDDSQLPKDRFSAERLKGVDSTLKIQPAKLEDSAVYLCASSLVGGNTEAFFGQGTRLTVV.

This clonotype was counted only a few times. V gene TRBV3-2 combines with J gene TRBJ2-1; the table gives TRBD1 as D, unverified against the DNA. TRBV3-2 is labeled a pseudogene. CDR3 length: 17 amino acids. Here the CDR3 reads CASSPRSHGPPDNEQFF. The DNA for the CDR3 is TGTGCCAGCAGCCCCCGCTCACACGGGCCCCCTGACAATGAGCAGTTCTTC.

This clonotype was observed at least ten times. The chain employs TRBV24-1 and TRBJ2-1, with D maybe TRBD2 (5 bases). The CDR3 has 15 residues. V lost 1 base and J 2 bases, leaving 8 bases between the germline ends. Germline CDR1 KGHDR, CDR2 SFDVKD. The CDR3 sequence is CATSDFRGAYNEQFF. CDR3 nucleotides: TGTGCCACCAGTGATTTCCGGGGTGCCTACAATGAGCAGTTCTTC.